This entry is about one T cell receptor beta chain. Its antigen is as yet unknown. The data stem from a study of OX40 agonist ivuxolimab in advanced cancers. The study, taken as a whole, reports: Low levels of normalized T-cell clonal expansion also appeared in some nonresponders.

The V end lost 4 bases, the J end lost 3 bases, and 12 bases lay between the germline ends. Germline CDR1 SQVTM, CDR2 ANQGSEA. The CDR3 runs 13 residues. Clones were sequenced by immunoSEQ multiplex PCR, and TCRdb holds only the in-frame ones, with some missing. Seen here are more than 90,000 clones, roughly 80% observed once, and the top ten hold roughly 5%. This clonotype was sampled from an adult with an advanced solid tumor such as melanoma, head and neck, liver or kidney cancer. The V and J genes are TRBV29-1 and TRBJ1-1, with D unclear. The sample was CD4+ or CD8+ T cells sorted from blood, taken in a trial of the OX40 agonist ivuxolimab. This CDR3 is CSVGLGPDTEAFF. CDR3 coding DNA: TGCAGCGTTGGCCTTGGACCAGACACTGAAGCTTTCTTT.